This T cell receptor beta chain was observed in a study of post-analysis software for immune sequencing data. Study-wide results and limits: Significantly lower normalized Chao1 diversity was seen in multiple sclerosis patients than in controls. Relative to controls, patients had several TRBV segments at higher frequency, with TRBV5-6, TRBV5-1 and TRBV20-1 among these.

The TCR beta cDNA libraries carried unique molecular identifiers. The authors obtained approximately 460,000 cDNA molecules from roughly 1 to 10 million T cells. TCRdb ran MiXCR on the PCR reads and lists one entry per CDR3 protein. There are roughly 700,000 distinct CDR3 sequences in the sample; around 27% occur only once, and 0.55% to 0.65% lies in the top ten. This clonotype was detected only a few times. Its cognate antigen is unknown. The CDR3 sequence is 16 residues long. CDR1 is MNHNS, CDR2 SASEGT, per germline. V was clipped by 3 bases and J by 7 bases; unmatched bases: 13. This clonotype was sampled from a girl between 5 and 17 years old with multiple sclerosis. The chain employs TRBV6-1 and TRBJ1-2; TRBD1 aligns across 8 bases. The sequenced material came from blood. This CDR3 reads CASSDPPRDRISGYTF. CDR3 coding DNA: TGTGCCAGCAGTGACCCGCCCCGGGACAGGATTAGTGGCTACACCTTC.